The present entry profiles one T cell receptor (beta chain) with its context. Its target is not known. TCRdb keeps only in-frame clones here, not all; method: immunoSEQ multiplex PCR. The sample has about 2.4 million clones, over 85% seen once. Germline V gives CDR1 SGHRS, CDR2 YFSETQ. The length of the CDR3 is 12 residues. Trimming removed 1 base from V and 5 bases from J, with 7 bases in between. The source of the sample is a study of shared clonotypes between healthy human individuals. Findings of the study overall: Larger richness was generally estimated for naive than memory subsets. Only blood was sampled; tissue repertoires likely differ. Roughly 5% of naive CD4 clonotypes were shared across four donors.

Specimen: naive CD4+ T cells from PBMCs. Regarding subset: CD45RA+ positively selected. This sequence was found in a young man in good health. Some clones in this sample may be carry-over from other donors' samples. The V call is TRBV5-1, the J call TRBJ2-7; D remains unclear. The CDR3 DNA sequence: TGCGCCAGCAGCTTGTTGTCGAACGAGCAGTACTTC. It encodes CASSLLSNEQYF.